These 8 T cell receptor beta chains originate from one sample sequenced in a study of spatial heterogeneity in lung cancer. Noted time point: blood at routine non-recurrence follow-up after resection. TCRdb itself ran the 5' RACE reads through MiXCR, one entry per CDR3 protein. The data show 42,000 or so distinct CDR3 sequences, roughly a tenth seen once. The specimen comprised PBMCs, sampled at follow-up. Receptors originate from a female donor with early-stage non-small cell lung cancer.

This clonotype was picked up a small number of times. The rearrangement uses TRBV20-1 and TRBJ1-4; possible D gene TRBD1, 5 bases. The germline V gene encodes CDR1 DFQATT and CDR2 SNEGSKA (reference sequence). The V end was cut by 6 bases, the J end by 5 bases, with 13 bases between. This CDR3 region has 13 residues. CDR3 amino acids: CSARTPGNEKLFF. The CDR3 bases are TGCAGTGCCCGGACACCAGGGAATGAAAAACTGTTTTTT.

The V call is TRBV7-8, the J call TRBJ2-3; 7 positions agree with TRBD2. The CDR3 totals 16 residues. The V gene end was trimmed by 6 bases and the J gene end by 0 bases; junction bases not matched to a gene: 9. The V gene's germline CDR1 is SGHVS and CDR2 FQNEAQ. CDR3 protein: CASSQRRGRSTDTQYF. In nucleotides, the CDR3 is TGTGCCAGCAGTCAGAGGCGGGGGAGAAGCACAGATACGCAGTATTTT.

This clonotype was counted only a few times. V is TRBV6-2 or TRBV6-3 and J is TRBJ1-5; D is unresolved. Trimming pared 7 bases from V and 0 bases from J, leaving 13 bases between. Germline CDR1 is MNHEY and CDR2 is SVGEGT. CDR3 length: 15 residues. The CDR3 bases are TGTGCCAGCACCCAGAACAGCTTTAGCAATCAGCCCCAGCATTTT. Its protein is CASTQNSFSNQPQHF.

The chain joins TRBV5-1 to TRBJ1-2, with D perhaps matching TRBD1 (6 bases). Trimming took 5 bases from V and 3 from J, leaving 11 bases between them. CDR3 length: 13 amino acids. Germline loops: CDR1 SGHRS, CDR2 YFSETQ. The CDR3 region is CASSYSGDYGYTF. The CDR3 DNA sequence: TGCGCCAGCAGTTATTCAGGGGACTATGGCTACACCTTC.

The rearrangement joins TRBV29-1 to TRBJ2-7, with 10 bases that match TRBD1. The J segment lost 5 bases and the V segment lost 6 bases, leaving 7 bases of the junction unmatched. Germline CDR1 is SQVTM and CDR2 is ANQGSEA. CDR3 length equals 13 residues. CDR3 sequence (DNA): TGCAGCGTGGAGGGGACAGGGGTGAACGAGCAGTACTTC. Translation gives CSVEGTGVNEQYF.

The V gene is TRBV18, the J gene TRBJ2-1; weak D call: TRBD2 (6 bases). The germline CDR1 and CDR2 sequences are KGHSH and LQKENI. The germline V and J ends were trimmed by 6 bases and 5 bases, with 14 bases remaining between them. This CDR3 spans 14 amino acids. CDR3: CASSRGLGNNEQFF. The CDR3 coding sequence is TGTGCCAGCTCGAGGGGACTGGGGAACAATGAGCAGTTCTTC.

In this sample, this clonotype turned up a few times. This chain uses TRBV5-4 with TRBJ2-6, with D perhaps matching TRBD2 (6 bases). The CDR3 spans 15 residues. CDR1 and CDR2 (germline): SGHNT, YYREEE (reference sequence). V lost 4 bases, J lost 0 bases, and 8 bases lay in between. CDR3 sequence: CASSKEGSGANVLTF. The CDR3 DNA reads TGTGCCAGCAGCAAGGAGGGCTCTGGGGCCAACGTCCTGACTTTC.

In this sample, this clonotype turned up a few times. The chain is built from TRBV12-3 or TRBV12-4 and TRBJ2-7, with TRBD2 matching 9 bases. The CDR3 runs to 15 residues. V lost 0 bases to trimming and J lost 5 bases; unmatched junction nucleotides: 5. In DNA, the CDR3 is TGTGCCAGCAGTTTAGCCCTAGCGGGGTACGACGAGCAGTACTTC. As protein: CASSLALAGYDEQYF.